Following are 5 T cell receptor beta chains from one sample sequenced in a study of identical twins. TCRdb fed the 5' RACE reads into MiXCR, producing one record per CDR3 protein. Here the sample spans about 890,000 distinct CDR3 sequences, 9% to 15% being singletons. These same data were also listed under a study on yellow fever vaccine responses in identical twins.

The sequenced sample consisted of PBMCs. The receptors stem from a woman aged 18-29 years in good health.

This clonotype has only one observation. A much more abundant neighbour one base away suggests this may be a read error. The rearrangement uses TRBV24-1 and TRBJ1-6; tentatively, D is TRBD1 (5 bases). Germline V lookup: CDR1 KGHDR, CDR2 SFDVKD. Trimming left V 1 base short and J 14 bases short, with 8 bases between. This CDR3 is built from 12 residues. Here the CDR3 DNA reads TGTGCCACCAGTGATTTTTCAGGGACCCTCCACTTT. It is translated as CATSDFSGTLHF.

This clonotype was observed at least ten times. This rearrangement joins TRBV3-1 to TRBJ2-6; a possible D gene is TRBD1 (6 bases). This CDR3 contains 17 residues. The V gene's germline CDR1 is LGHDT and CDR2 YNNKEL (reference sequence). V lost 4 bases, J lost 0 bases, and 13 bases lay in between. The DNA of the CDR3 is TGTGCCAGCAGCCTACAGGGCGCCCTCTCTGGGGCCAACGTCCTGACTTTC. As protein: CASSLQGALSGANVLTF.

The CDR3 DNA reads TGTGCCAGCAGTGAGCAGGGAGGGGCTCAAGAGACCCAGTACTTC. Amino acid sequence: CASSEQGGAQETQYF. This chain uses TRBV6-4 with TRBJ2-5, with TRBD2 matching over 7 bases. The CDR3 is 15 amino acids. V lost 3 bases to trimming and J lost 2 bases; unmatched junction nucleotides: 6. Per the germline V gene, CDR1 is MRHNA and CDR2 is SNTAGT.

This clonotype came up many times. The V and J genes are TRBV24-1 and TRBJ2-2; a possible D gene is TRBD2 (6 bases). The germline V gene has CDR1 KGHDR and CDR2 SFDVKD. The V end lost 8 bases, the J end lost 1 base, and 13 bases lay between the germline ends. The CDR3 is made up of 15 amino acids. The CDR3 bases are TGTGCCACCAAACTGGAGGGGAGGAACACCGGGGAGCTGTTTTTT. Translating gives CATKLEGRNTGELFF.

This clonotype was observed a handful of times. CDR3 in amino acids: CASSKPGQGHNSPLHF. CDR3 nucleotide sequence: TGTGCCAGCAGTAAACCGGGACAGGGTCATAATTCACCCCTCCACTTT. The chain links TRBV6-1 to TRBJ1-6, with 9 bases that match TRBD1. This CDR3 is 16 amino acids long. The V and J ends lost 5 bases and 5 bases, in that order; junction bases with no gene match: 7. CDR1 MNHNS and CDR2 SASEGT come from the germline V gene.